Below, 32 T cell receptor beta chains from the same sample are listed, as sequenced in a study of blood T cells in healthy people across ages. A second PCR, run for about 7 to 11 cycles, used a sample-barcoded 5' primer plus a J-beta primer mix. TCRdb passed the 5' RACE reads through MiXCR, listing each CDR3 protein once. The sample comprises about 380,000 distinct CDR3 sequences, 45% to 65% of which are singletons, and 45% to 65% rests with the top ten. Input material: blood. The origin of the receptors is a man in his sixties in good health.

The gene calls are TRBV29-1 and TRBJ2-1; TRBD2 might be the D (7 bases). The V end lost 4 bases, the J end lost 6 bases, and 25 bases lay between the germline ends. From germline, CDR1 is SQVTM and CDR2 ANQGSEA. This CDR3 has 17 residues. The DNA for the CDR3 is TGCAGCGTTGGGCCCGTAGGGGGGGCCGGTGGGTCCAATGAGCAGTTCTTC. Its translation is CSVGPVGGAGGSNEQFF.

CDR3 residues: CASSQQTGGNNEQFF. DNA for the CDR3: TGTGCCAGCAGCCAGCAAACGGGAGGGAACAATGAGCAGTTCTTC. The chain carries TRBV7-6 and TRBJ2-1, with 8 bases fitting TRBD2. J gave up 5 bases and V 5 bases, and 8 bases lay outside the gene matches. The germline CDR1 and CDR2 sequences are SGHVS and FNYEAQ. The CDR3 totals 15 residues.

This chain links TRBV20-1 with TRBJ2-1; TRBD2 aligns across 7 bases. Germline CDR1 reads DFQATT; CDR2 reads SNEGSKA (reference sequence). The CDR3 spans 14 residues. The V and J ends lost 2 bases and 4 bases, in that order; junction bases with no gene match: 5. The CDR3 region has the DNA TGCAGTGCTAGACCCCTAGCGGCTTACAATGAGCAGTTCTTC. This encodes CSARPLAAYNEQFF.

V and J are TRBV6-2 or TRBV6-3 and TRBJ1-6, with D uncertain. Germline CDR1 is MNHEY and CDR2 is SVGEGT. Trimming shortened V by 2 bases and J by 7 bases, and 6 bases separated the two germline ends. The CDR3 is 13 amino acids. As DNA, the CDR3 is TGTGCCAGCAGTTACAGTGGCAATTCACCCCTCCACTTT. Translation gives CASSYSGNSPLHF.

V and J are TRBV5-6 and TRBJ2-1; 7 bases fit TRBD2. The CDR3 spans 15 residues. V lost 4 bases, J lost 2 bases, and 6 bases stayed unmatched. Germline lookup yields CDR1 SGHDT and CDR2 YYEEEE. The CDR3 sequence: CASSMVSGAYNEQFF. DNA of the CDR3: TGTGCCAGCAGCATGGTCAGCGGGGCCTACAATGAGCAGTTCTTC. The complete variable domain, with remaining parts taken from reference TRBV5-6 and TRBJ2-1, reads DAGVTQSPTHLIKTRGQQVTLRCSPKSGHDTVSWYQQALGQGPQFIFQYYEEEERQRGNFPDRFSGHQFPNYSSELNVNALLLGDSALYLCASSMVSGAYNEQFFGPGTRLTVL.

This clonotype was seen just once. DNA of the CDR3: TGTGCCAGCACCGGTCTCCTGTTCTACGAGCAGTACTTC. This encodes CASTGLLFYEQYF. The chain employs TRBV2 and TRBJ2-7; D uncertain. The V end lost 7 bases, the J end lost 3 bases, and 13 bases lay between the germline ends. Germline CDR1 SNHLY, CDR2 FYNNEI. The CDR3 has 13 amino acids.

This sequence joins TRBV4-3 and TRBJ1-4, with 11 bases matching TRBD1. Germline V gene data show CDR1 as LGHNA and CDR2 as YSLEER. CDR3 length equals 16 residues. The trim removed 3 bases at V and 4 bases at J, leaving 4 bases unmatched. Here the CDR3 DNA reads TGCGCCAGCAGCCAGGGACAGGGGGTGGGTAATGAAAAACTGTTTTTT. Translating gives CASSQGQGVGNEKLFF.

In DNA, the CDR3 is TGTGCCATCACAGAGGGTGGGTTCAACTATGGCTACACCTTC. It translates to CAITEGGFNYGYTF. This chain connects TRBV6-4 to TRBJ1-2; no firm D call. Trimming pared 10 bases from V and 2 bases from J, leaving 17 bases between. The germline V gene has CDR1 MRHNA and CDR2 SNTAGT. The length of the CDR3 is 14 residues.

This clonotype was seen many times. J is TRBJ2-7 and V is TRBV4-2; weak D call: TRBD2 (6 bases). V was trimmed by 0 bases and J by 3 bases, leaving 12 bases between them. CDR1 and CDR2 (germline): LGHNA, YNFKEQ. The CDR3 has 15 residues. CDR3 in DNA: TGTGCCAGCAGCCAAGAAATCGGGACTTACTACGAGCAGTACTTC. As protein: CASSQEIGTYYEQYF.

The chain joins TRBV28 to TRBJ2-4; TRBD1 or TRBD2 may be the D gene (6 bases each). The better agreement between TRBJ2-7 and the DNA end casts doubt on the J call. The CDR3 sequence is 11 residues long. Germline V CDR1 and CDR2: MDHEN, SYDVKM. The CDR3: CAIEGGYEQYF. DNA for the CDR3: TGTGCTATAGAGGGGGGCTACGAGCAGTACTTC.

This clonotype has just one count. This sequence joins TRBV4-3 and TRBJ2-5, with D possibly TRBD2 on 6 matching bases. The DNA end is more similar to TRBJ2-4, so the J call may be wrong. The CDR3 runs to 15 residues. Germline V gene sequence: CDR1 LGHNA, CDR2 YSLEER. Here the CDR3 DNA reads TGCGCCAGCAGCCAAGATTCGGGACTGTACGACATTCAGTACTTC. Translation gives CASSQDSGLYDIQYF.

V is TRBV2 and J is TRBJ2-5; D uncertain. The V gene lost 1 base and the J gene lost 5 bases, with 8 bases spanning the gap. The CDR3 is made up of 13 amino acids. Germline CDR1 SNHLY, CDR2 FYNNEI. The CDR3 protein is CASSEGAGETQYF. CDR3 bases: TGTGCCAGCAGTGAAGGGGCAGGCGAGACCCAGTACTTC. Variable domain in full (rest from reference TRBV2 and TRBJ2-5): EPEVTQTPSHQVTQMGQEVILRCVPISNHLYFYWYRQILGQKVEFLVSFYNNEISEKSEIFDDQFSVERPDGSNFTLKIRSTKLEDSAMYFCASSEGAGETQYFGPGTRLLVL.

The chain is built from TRBV9 and TRBJ1-5; no clear D gene. The CDR3 loop spans 14 amino acids. Germline CDR1 is SGDLS and CDR2 is YYNGEE. V was clipped by 0 bases and J by 2 bases, with 6 bases between them. CDR3 residues: CASSVGVGNQPQHF. CDR3 sequence (DNA): TGTGCCAGCAGCGTAGGGGTGGGCAATCAGCCCCAGCATTTT.

CDR3 in amino acids: CASSLFSGGDTQYF. CDR3 nucleotides: TGTGCCAGCAGTTTATTTTCGGGGGGGGATACGCAGTATTTT. The chain is built from TRBV12-3 or TRBV12-4 and TRBJ2-3; the match to TRBD2 covers 8 bases. The CDR3 extends over 14 amino acids. V trimming: 2 bases; J trimming: 6 bases; junction bases outside the gene matches: 4.

This clonotype was counted at least ten times. The chain's CDR3 is CASRPSGTDTDTQYF. CDR3 coding DNA: TGTGCCAGCAGACCGAGCGGAACGGATACAGATACGCAGTATTTT. This chain connects TRBV3-1 to TRBJ2-3, with D possibly matching TRBD2 (5 bases). V lost 6 bases and J 3 bases, leaving 16 bases between the germline ends. CDR1 is LGHDT and CDR2 is YNNKEL in the germline V gene (reference sequence). This CDR3 spans 15 amino acids.

The rearrangement joins TRBV30 to TRBJ1-4, with 10 positions matching TRBD1. J lost 8 bases, V lost 1 base, and 7 bases had no gene match. This CDR3 is built from 15 residues. Germline values: CDR1 GTSNPN, CDR2 SVGIG (reference sequence). The CDR3 DNA reads TGTGCCTGGAGTGGATCCGGGACAGGGGAAGAAAAACTGTTTTTT. Residues: CAWSGSGTGEEKLFF. The entire variable domain, with the rest obtained from reference TRBV30 and TRBJ1-4, is as follows: SQTIHQWPATLVQPVGSPLSLECTVEGTSNPNLYWYRQAAGRGLQLLFYSVGIGQISSEVPQNLSASRPQDRQFILSSKKLLLSDSGFYLCAWSGSGTGEEKLFFGSGTQLSVL.

The chain links TRBV14 to TRBJ2-7; unclear D gene. Germline CDR1 reads SGHDN; CDR2 reads FVKESK. V was clipped by 0 bases and J by 7 bases, with 16 bases between them. CDR3 length: 15 amino acids. DNA for the CDR3: TGTGCCAGCAGCCAAGAAGTCGGTAGCCACAATGAGCAGTACTTC. Protein product: CASSQEVGSHNEQYF.

The DNA of the CDR3 is TGCAGCGTTGAATACGGGGGTGGAGGCAAAAACATTCAGTACTTC. Its translation: CSVEYGGGGKNIQYF. The rearrangement links TRBV29-1 to TRBJ2-4; the D gene is possibly TRBD2 (6 bases). The CDR3 runs 15 residues. The V end lost 2 bases, the J end lost 3 bases, and 14 bases lay between the germline ends. Germline values: CDR1 SQVTM, CDR2 ANQGSEA.

The CDR3 sequence: CASTNGENEQFF. The CDR3 DNA follows: TGTGCCAGCACCAACGGGGAAAATGAGCAGTTCTTC. The chain has TRBV11-3 and TRBJ2-1, with a weak D call TRBD2 (5 bases). V lost 7 bases, J lost 7 bases, and 11 bases lay in between. The length of the CDR3 is 12 residues. Germline V gene data show CDR1 as SGHNT and CDR2 as YENEEA.

The chain couples TRBV3-1 to TRBJ2-3, with 9 bases matching TRBD2. V gave up 3 bases and J gave up 4 bases; unmatched junction bases: 8. The CDR3 has 16 residues. CDR1 is LGHDT and CDR2 is YNNKEL in the germline V gene (reference sequence). CDR3 loop: CASSHWASGTSDTQYF. The CDR3 nucleotides read TGTGCCAGCAGCCATTGGGCTAGCGGGACCTCAGATACGCAGTATTTT.

V gene TRBV20-1 combines with J gene TRBJ1-1, with TRBD1 as a possible D gene (5 bases). Germline lookup yields CDR1 DFQATT and CDR2 SNEGSKA (reference sequence). The CDR3 is made up of 14 amino acids. Trimming took 1 base from V and 1 from J, leaving 10 bases between them. The CDR3 region is CSARGPTGNTEAFF. Written as DNA, the CDR3 is TGCAGTGCTAGAGGCCCTACAGGGAACACTGAAGCTTTCTTT.

This clonotype was seen a handful of times. The genes are TRBV12-3 or TRBV12-4 and TRBJ1-2; 9 positions agree with TRBD1. V gave up 6 bases and J gave up 7 bases; unmatched junction bases: 9. CDR3 size: 14 residues. CDR3 coding DNA: TGTGCCAGCAGCCCCGGGACAGGGCCGAGTGGCTACACCTTC. It translates to CASSPGTGPSGYTF.

The chain is built from TRBV6-5 and TRBJ2-1, with 11 bases identical to TRBD2. V gave up 6 bases and J gave up 3 bases; unmatched junction bases: 7. The CDR3 has 16 amino acids. The germline CDR1 and CDR2 sequences are MNHEY and SVGAGI. The CDR3 region has the DNA TGTGCCAGCAGCTCTAGCGGGGGGTATCTCTACAATGAGCAGTTCTTC. Translated, it gives CASSSSGGYLYNEQFF.

This sequence joins TRBV5-4 and TRBJ2-1; maybe TRBD2 (6 bases). V was pared by 3 bases and J by 2 bases, with 9 bases between. This CDR3 comprises 14 residues. Germline V gives CDR1 SGHNT, CDR2 YYREEE (reference sequence). The chain's CDR3 is CASSSGVAYNEQFF. CDR3 DNA sequence: TGTGCCAGCAGCTCGGGAGTGGCCTACAATGAGCAGTTCTTC.

The chain has TRBV6-6 and TRBJ1-1; perhaps TRBD1 as D (6 bases). The CDR3 extends over 12 amino acids. CDR1 is MNHNY, CDR2 SVGAGI, per germline (reference sequence). V gave up 6 bases and J gave up 8 bases, with 13 bases separating them. For the CDR3, the DNA is TGTGCCAGCAGAGCTACAGGGTCCGAAGCTTTCTTT. This codes for CASRATGSEAFF.

This sequence joins TRBV28 and TRBJ1-2; 8 bases are a match to TRBD1. Germline values: CDR1 MDHEN, CDR2 SYDVKM. The CDR3 has 12 amino acids. Trimming removed 6 bases from V and 8 bases from J; junction bases left unmatched: 5. CDR3 in amino acids: CASRQGARGYTF. The CDR3 bases are TGTGCCAGCAGGCAGGGGGCGCGAGGCTACACCTTC.

The chain carries TRBV18 and TRBJ1-1, with D unclear. V was pared by 1 base and J by 1 base, with 7 bases between. This CDR3 is built from 14 residues. CDR1 and CDR2 (germline): KGHSH, LQKENI. This CDR3 reads CASSPRAENTEAFF. CDR3 DNA: TGTGCCAGCTCACCACGCGCCGAGAACACTGAAGCTTTCTTT.

The V and J genes are TRBV28 and TRBJ2-5; 11 nucleotides line up with TRBD1. The DNA end is more similar to TRBJ2-7, so the J call may be wrong. The CDR3 contains 16 residues. The germline V gene has CDR1 MDHEN and CDR2 SYDVKM. The CDR3 DNA reads TGTGCCAGCAGCTATGGAGGGACAGGGGGGATATACGAGCAGTACTTC. It specifies CASSYGGTGGIYEQYF.

This sequence joins TRBV10-2 and TRBJ1-2, with TRBD1 matching 7 bases. The V and J ends lost 7 bases and 8 bases, in that order; junction bases with no gene match: 10. Germline lookup yields CDR1 WSHSY and CDR2 SAAADI. This CDR3 spans 13 amino acids. In nucleotides, the CDR3 is TGCGCCAGCACCCCGACAGGGTTTCAAGGCTACACCTTC. Translated: CASTPTGFQGYTF.

This clonotype was observed many times. Possible read error: a much larger clone is one base away. The chain couples TRBV29-1 to TRBJ2-5; D call uncertain. The CDR3 runs 10 residues. With 6 bases removed from V and 11 bases from J, the gap between germline ends came to 13 bases. Germline V lookup: CDR1 SQVTM, CDR2 ANQGSEA. CDR3 residues: CSVANNEQYF. The CDR3 DNA sequence: TGCAGCGTCGCGAACAATGAGCAGTACTTC. Looking up the rest from reference TRBV29-1 and TRBJ2-5 gives the full variable domain: SAVISQKPSRDICQRGTSLTIQCQVDSQVTMMFWYRQQPGQSLTLIATANQGSEATYESGFVIDKFPISRPNLTFSTLTVSNMSPEDSSIYLCSVANNEQYFGPGTRLLVL.

The chain links TRBV28 to TRBJ2-1; 8 bases fit TRBD2. Germline V gives CDR1 MDHEN, CDR2 SYDVKM. V gave up 7 bases and J gave up 9 bases; unmatched junction bases: 17. This CDR3 region has 16 residues. CDR3 coding DNA: TGTGCCAGCACCCGTCTGGGGGGAGCGGGAGCAGGTGAGCAGTTCTTC. Translated: CASTRLGGAGAGEQFF. Full variable domain (rest looked up from reference TRBV28 and TRBJ2-1): DVKVTQSSRYLVKRTGEKVFLECVQDMDHENMFWYRQDPGLGLRLIYFSYDVKMKEKGDIPEGYSVSREKKERFSLILESASTNQTSMYLCASTRLGGAGAGEQFFGPGTRLTVL.

This clonotype was detected only a few times. The V gene is TRBV20-1, the J gene TRBJ2-1; D call uncertain. Germline CDR1 reads DFQATT; CDR2 reads SNEGSKA (reference sequence). CDR3 length: 13 residues. V lost 6 bases and J lost 5, with 14 bases in between. The CDR3: CSAELTTNNEQFF. CDR3 nucleotide sequence: TGCAGTGCAGAACTCACTACTAACAATGAGCAGTTCTTC.